The next 3 T cell receptor beta chains were all read from a single sample in a study of Graves' ophthalmopathy and Graves' hyperthyroidism. Researchers took RNA transcripts and amplified TCR beta CDR3 regions from them. First-round RT-PCR with HTBI primers preceded a second-round multiplex PCR. TCRdb redid the calling of the multiplex PCR reads with MiXCR, one entry per CDR3 protein. The sample includes fewer than 400,000 distinct CDR3 sequences, 18% of them seen just once. Input material: peripheral blood. These receptor sequences come from a woman aged 18-35 years with Graves' ophthalmopathy.

The chain recombines TRBV11-2 with TRBJ2-4, with a possible D match to TRBD1 (5 bases). V was pared by 5 bases and J by 6 bases, with 14 bases between. In germline, CDR1 is SGHAT, CDR2 FQNNGV. This CDR3 has 14 residues. As DNA, the CDR3 is TGTGCCAGCAGCCTCAGGGCCCAGGGAAACATTCAGTACTTC. This sequence encodes CASSLRAQGNIQYF.

Ten or more counts support this clonotype. The genes are TRBV20-1 and TRBJ1-6, with unresolved D. Trimming left V 3 bases short and J 0 bases short, with 9 bases between. Germline assignment: CDR1 DFQATT and CDR2 SNEGSKA (reference sequence). This CDR3 region has 15 residues. CDR3 DNA: TGCAGTGCTAGGGGTTTCAGCTCCTATAATTCACCCCTCCACTTT. It encodes CSARGFSSYNSPLHF.

This clonotype appeared many times. The chain has TRBV12-3 or TRBV12-4 and TRBJ2-5; D may match TRBD1 or TRBD2 (5 bases each). There are 14 residues in the CDR3. Trimming shortened V by 5 bases and J by 5 bases, and 15 bases separated the two germline ends. This CDR3 is CASSPGPNWETQYF. For the CDR3, the DNA is TGTGCCAGCAGTCCGGGACCCAACTGGGAGACCCAGTACTTC.